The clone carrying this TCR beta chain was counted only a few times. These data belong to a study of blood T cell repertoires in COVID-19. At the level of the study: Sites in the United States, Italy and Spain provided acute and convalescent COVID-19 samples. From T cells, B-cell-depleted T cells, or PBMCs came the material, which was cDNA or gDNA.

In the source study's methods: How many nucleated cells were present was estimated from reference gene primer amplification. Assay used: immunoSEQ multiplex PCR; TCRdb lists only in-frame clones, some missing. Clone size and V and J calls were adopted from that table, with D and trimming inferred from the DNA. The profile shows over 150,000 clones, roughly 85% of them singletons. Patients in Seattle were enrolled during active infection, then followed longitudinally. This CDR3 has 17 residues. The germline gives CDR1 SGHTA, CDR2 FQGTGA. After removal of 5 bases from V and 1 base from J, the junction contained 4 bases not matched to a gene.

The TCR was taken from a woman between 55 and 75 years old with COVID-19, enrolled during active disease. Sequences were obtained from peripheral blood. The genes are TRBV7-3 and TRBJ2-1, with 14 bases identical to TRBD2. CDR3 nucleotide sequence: TGTGCCAGCAGCCCGACTAGCGGGAGGGGTTCCTACAATGAGCAGTTCTTC. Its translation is CASSPTSGRGSYNEQFF.